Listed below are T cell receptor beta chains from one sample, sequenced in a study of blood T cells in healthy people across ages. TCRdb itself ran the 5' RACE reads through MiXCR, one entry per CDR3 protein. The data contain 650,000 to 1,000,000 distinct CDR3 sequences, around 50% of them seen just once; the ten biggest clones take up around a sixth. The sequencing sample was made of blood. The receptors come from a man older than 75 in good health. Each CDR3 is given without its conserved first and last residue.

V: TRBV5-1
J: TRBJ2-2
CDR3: ASSGDRASIYPGELF

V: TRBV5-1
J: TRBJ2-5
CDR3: ASSLNPTGPQETQY

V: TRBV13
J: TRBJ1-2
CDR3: ASSLRGQLYGYT

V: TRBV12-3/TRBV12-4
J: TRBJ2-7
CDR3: ASSLAQDEQY

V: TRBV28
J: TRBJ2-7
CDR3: ASALWRGPYEQY

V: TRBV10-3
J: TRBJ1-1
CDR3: AISELAVLNTEAF

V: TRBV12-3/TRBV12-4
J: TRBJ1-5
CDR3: ASSQNRVQPQH

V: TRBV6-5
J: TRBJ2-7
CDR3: ASGQGPGDQY

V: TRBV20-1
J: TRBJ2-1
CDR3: SVWGYNEQF

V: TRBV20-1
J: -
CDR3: SARPNRVVMETQY

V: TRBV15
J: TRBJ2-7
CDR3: ATSRVQGPYEQY

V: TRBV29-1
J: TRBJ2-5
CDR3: SVQPDTRGQETQY

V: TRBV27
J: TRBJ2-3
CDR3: AGGYITDTQY

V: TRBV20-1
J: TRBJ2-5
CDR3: SARGQAEYEQY

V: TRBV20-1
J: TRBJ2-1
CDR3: SASRGASYNEQF

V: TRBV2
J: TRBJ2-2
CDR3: ASSWLGGSVYTGELF

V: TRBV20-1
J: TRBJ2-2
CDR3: SATPPEGLVTGELF

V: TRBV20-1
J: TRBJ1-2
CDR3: SADPGQENYGYT

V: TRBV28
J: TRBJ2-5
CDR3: ASSSTGTSGREETQY

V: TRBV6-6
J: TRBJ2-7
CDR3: ASRAGQGGSYEQY

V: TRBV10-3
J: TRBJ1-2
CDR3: AISESPGGSLVLGGYT

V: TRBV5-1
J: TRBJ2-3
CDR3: ASSLAIYPDTQY

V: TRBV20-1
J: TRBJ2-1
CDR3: SAPRRDYNEQF

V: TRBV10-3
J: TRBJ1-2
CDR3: AISEPGYGYT

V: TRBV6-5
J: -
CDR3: ASSYSRWETQY

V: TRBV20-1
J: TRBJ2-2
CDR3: SARDQGNTGELF

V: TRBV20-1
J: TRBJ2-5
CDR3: SAKAPAPRGETQY

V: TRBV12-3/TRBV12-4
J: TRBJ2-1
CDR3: VSKTGFYNEQF

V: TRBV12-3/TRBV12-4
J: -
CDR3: ASSLKREGLAFEQY

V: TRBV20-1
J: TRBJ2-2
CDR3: SAQSPIDTGELF

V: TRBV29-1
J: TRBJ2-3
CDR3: SVADTTDTQY

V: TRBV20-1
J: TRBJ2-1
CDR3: SARETSGSLSEQF

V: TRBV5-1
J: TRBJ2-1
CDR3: ASSDGTGGHNEQF

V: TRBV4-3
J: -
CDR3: ASSEASGRTYEQY

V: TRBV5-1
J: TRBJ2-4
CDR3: ASSLDWGLENIQY

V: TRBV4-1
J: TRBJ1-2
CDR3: ASSQESNYGYT

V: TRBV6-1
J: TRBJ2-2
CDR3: ASTGGWPSQRTGELF

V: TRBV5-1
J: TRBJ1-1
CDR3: ASSFERQGEAF

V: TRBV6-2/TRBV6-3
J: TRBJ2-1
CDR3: ASRRELPNEQF

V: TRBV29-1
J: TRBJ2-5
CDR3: SVEDGGRAGGQY

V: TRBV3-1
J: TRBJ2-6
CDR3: ASSQEWQSGANVLT

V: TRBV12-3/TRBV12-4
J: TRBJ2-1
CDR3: ASSTRTSNEQF

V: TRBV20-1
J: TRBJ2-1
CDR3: SASRGEGQIIMGNEQF

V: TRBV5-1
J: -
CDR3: ASGEPPYNEQY

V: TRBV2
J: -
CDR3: AIHWGAQPYEQY

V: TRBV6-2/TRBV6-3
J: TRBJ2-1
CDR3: ASSSSAGGPGFNEQF

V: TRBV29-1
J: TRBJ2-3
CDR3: SVRTSGRYSTDTQY

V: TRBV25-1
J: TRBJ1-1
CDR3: ASSEPGGVSEAF

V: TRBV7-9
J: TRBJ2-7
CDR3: AVEASARNYEQY

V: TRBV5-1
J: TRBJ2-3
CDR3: ASSLVSRGGRSTDTQY

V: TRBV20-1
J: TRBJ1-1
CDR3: SARTGVLDTEAF

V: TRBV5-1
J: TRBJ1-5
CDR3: ASSRDHDQPQH

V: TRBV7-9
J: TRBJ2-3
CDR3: ASSLVVRGRTDTQY

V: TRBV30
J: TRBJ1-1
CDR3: AWRGTANTEAF

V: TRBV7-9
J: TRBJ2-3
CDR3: ASSKDSPSTDTQY